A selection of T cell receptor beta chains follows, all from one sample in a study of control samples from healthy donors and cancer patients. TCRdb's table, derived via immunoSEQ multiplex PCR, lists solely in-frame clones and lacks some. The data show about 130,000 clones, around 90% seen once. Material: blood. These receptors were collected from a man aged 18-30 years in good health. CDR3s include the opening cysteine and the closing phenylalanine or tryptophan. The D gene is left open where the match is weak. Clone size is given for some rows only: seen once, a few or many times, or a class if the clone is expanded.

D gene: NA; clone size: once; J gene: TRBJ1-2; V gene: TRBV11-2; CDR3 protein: CASSLKGGAGANYGYTF; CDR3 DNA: TGTGCCAGCAGCTTAAAGGGGGGGGCAGGAGCTAACTATGGCTACACCTTC
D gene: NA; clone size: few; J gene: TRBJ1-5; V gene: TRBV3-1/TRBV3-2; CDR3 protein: CASSQDLGENQPQHF; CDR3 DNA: TGTGCCAGCAGCCAAGATCTAGGGGAAAATCAGCCCCAGCATTTT
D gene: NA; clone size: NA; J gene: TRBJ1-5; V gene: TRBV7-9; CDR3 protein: CASSLVGQPQHF; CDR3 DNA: TGTGCCAGCAGCTTAGTCGGCCAGCCCCAGCATTTT
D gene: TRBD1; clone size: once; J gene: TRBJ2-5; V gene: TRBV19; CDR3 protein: CASSIGAGGETQYF; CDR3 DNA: TGTGCCAGTAGTATAGGGGCAGGGGGCGAGACCCAGTACTTC
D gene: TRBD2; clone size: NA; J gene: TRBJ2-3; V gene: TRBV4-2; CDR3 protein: CASSQEQFGGATDTQYF; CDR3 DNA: TGTGCCAGCAGCCAAGAACAATTCGGGGGGGCAACAGATACGCAGTATTTT
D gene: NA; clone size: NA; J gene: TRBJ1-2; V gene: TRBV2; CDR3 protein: CASSERLNYGYTF; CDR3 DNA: TGTGCCAGCAGTGAACGACTTAACTATGGCTACACCTTC
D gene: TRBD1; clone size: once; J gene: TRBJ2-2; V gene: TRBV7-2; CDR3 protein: CASSSPYRGNTGELFF; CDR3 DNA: TGTGCCAGCAGCTCGCCCTACAGGGGTAACACCGGGGAGCTGTTTTTT
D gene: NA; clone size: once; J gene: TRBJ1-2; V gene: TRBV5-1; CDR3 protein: CASSLAMGSFDYGYTF; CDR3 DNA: TGCGCCAGCAGCTTGGCCATGGGGAGTTTCGACTATGGCTACACCTTC
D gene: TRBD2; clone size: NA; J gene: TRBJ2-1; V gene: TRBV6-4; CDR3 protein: CASSPSLGLAGVNEQFF; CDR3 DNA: TGTGCCAGCAGTCCCTCTTTGGGGCTAGCGGGGGTCAATGAGCAGTTCTTC
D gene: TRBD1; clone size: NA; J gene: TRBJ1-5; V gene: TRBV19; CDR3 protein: CASSIVGQGNDQPQHF; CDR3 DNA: TGTGCCAGTAGTATAGTCGGACAGGGCAACGATCAGCCCCAGCATTTT
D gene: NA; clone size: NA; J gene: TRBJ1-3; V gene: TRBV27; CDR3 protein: CASSLSRSGTPDGNTIYF; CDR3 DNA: TGTGCCAGCAGTTTATCTAGAAGTGGGACACCCGATGGAAACACCATATATTTT
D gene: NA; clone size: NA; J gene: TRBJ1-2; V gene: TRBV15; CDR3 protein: CATSSRRGAYTSNYGYTF; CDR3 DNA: TGTGCCACCAGCAGCCGAAGGGGGGCCTACACCTCTAACTATGGCTACACCTTC
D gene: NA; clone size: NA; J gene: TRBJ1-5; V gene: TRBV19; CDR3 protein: CASSIDSGASEQPQHF; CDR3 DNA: TGTGCCAGTAGTATCGATTCCGGGGCCTCCGAACAGCCCCAGCATTTT
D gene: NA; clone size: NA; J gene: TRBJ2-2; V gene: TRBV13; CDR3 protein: CASTFPGRNTGELFF; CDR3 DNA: TGTGCCAGCACCTTTCCCGGGAGGAACACCGGGGAGCTGTTTTTT
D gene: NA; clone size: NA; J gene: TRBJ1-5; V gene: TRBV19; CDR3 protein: CASSSRRSVFNQPQHF; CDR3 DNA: TGTGCCAGTAGTTCGAGGCGGTCAGTCTTCAATCAGCCCCAGCATTTT
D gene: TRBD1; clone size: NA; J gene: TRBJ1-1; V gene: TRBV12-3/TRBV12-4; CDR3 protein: CASSLGTGAEAFF; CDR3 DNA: TGTGCCAGCAGTTTGGGGACAGGGGCTGAAGCTTTCTTT
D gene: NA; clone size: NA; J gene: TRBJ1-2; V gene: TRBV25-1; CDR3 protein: CASSDRRTYGYTF; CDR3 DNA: TGTGCCAGCAGCGACCGGAGGACCTATGGCTACACCTTC
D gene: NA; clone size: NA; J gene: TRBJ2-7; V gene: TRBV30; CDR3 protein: CAWSIGGTSYEQYF; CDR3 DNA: TGTGCCTGGAGTATAGGGGGGACTTCCTACGAGCAGTACTTC
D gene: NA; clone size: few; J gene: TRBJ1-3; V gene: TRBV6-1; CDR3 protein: CASSEVGNTIYF; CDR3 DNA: TGTGCCAGCAGTGAAGTCGGAAACACCATATATTTT
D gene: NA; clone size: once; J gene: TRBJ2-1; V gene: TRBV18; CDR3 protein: CASSPGGGNEQFF; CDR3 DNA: TGTGCCAGCTCACCAGGCGGAGGGAATGAGCAGTTCTTC
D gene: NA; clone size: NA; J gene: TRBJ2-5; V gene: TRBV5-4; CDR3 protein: CASSLAQGKETQYF; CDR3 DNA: TGTGCCAGCAGCTTGGCCCAGGGGAAAGAGACCCAGTACTTC
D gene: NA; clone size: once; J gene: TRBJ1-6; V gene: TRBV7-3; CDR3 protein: CASSLGGNSPLHF; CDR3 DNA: TGTGCCAGCAGCTTAGGGGGAAATTCACCCCTCCACTTT
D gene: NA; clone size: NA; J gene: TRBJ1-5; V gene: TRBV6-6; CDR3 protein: CASSQQAHQPQHF; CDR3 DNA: TGTGCCAGCAGCCAGCAGGCCCATCAGCCCCAGCATTTT
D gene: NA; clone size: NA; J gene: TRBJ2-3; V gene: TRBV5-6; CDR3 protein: CASSFTKGTHSTDTQYF; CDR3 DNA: TGTGCCAGCAGCTTTACAAAAGGGACTCATAGCACAGATACGCAGTATTTT
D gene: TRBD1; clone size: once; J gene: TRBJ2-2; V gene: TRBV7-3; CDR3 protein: CASSAGTGANTGELFF; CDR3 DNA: TGTGCCAGCAGCGCCGGGACAGGGGCAAACACCGGGGAGCTGTTTTTT
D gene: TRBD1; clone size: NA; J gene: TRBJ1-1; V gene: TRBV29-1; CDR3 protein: CSVLRRDRVRDTEAFF; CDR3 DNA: TGCAGCGTTCTCCGCCGGGACAGGGTTAGAGACACTGAAGCTTTCTTT
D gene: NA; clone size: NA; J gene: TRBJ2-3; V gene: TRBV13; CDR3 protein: CASSFNPASTDTQYF; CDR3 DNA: TGTGCCAGCAGCTTTAATCCTGCTAGCACAGATACGCAGTATTTT
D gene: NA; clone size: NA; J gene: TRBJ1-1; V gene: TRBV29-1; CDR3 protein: CSVDRANTEAFF; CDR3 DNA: TGCAGCGTTGACAGGGCGAACACTGAAGCTTTCTTT
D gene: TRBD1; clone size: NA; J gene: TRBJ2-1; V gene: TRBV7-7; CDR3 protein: CASSSDRADEQFF; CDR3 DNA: TGTGCCAGCAGCTCGGACAGGGCCGATGAGCAGTTCTTC
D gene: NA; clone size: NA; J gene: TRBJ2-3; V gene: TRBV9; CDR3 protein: CASGDTDTQYF; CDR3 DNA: TGTGCCAGCGGGGACACAGATACGCAGTATTTT
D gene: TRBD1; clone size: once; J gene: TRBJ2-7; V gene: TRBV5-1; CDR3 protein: CASSRFSTGTAYEQYF; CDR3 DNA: TGCGCCAGCAGTCGGTTCTCAACCGGGACAGCCTACGAGCAGTACTTC
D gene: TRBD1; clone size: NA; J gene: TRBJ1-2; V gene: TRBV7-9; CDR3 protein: CASRETGNGYTF; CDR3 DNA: TGTGCCAGCAGAGAGACAGGGAATGGCTACACCTTC
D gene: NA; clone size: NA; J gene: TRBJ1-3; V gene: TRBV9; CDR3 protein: CASSVADTHSGNTIYF; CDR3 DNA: TGTGCCAGCAGCGTAGCCGACACCCACTCTGGAAACACCATATATTTT
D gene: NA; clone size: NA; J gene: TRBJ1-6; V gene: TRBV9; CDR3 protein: CASSARQYNSPLHF; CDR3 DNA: TGTGCCAGCAGCGCCAGACAGTATAATTCACCCCTCCACTTT
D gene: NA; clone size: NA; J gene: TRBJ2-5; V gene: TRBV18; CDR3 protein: CASSLGTQETQYF; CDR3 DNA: TGTGCCAGCTCACTTGGGACCCAAGAGACCCAGTACTTC
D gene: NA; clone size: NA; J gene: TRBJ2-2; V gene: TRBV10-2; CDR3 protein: CASGGSGELFF; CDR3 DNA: TGCGCCAGCGGGGGTTCCGGGGAGCTGTTTTTT